This TCR beta chain was recorded in a study of blood T cell repertoires in COVID-19. For the study at large: The United States, Italy and Spain provided the acute and convalescent COVID-19 samples. In each case, the material was cDNA or gDNA derived from T cells, B-cell-depleted T cells, or PBMCs.

CDR1 KGHDR and CDR2 SFDVKD come from the germline V gene. This CDR3 is 16 amino acids long. The V gene end was trimmed by 3 bases and the J gene end by 0 bases; junction bases not matched to a gene: 3. In the authors' methods: For nucleated cells, counts were estimated from reference gene primer amplification. This table comes from immunoSEQ multiplex PCR, and its TCRdb copy is limited to in-frame clones, with some not included. The V and J calls and clone size are taken from that table; D and trimming were inferred from the DNA. This repertoire shows 200,000 or so clones, more than 70% found once; its top ten account for 6.5% to 8.5%.

This TCR was recovered from a woman in her thirties or forties with acute COVID-19. V is TRBV24-1 and J is TRBJ2-1; 8 bases line up with TRBD2. The sequenced sample consisted of PBMCs or T cells enriched from blood (not recorded which). CDR3 coding DNA: TGTGCCACCAGTGATCCCGGGACTAGCTCCTACAATGAGCAGTTCTTC. This encodes CATSDPGTSSYNEQFF.